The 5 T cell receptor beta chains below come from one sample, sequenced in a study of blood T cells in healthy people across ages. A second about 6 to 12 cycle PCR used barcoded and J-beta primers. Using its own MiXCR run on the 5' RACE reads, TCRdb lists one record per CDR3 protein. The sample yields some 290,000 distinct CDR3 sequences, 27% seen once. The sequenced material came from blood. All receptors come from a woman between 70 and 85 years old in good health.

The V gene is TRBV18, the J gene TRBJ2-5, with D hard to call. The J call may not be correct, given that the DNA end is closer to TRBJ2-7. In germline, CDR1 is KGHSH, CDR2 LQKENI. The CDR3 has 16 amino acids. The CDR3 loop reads CASSPPSRSTTYEQYF. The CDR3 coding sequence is TGTGCCAGCTCACCACCATCCCGTAGCACCACCTACGAGCAGTACTTC.

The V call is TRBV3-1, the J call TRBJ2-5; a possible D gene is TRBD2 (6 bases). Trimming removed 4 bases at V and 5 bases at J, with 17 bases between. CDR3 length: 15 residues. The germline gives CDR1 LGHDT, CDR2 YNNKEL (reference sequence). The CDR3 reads CASSLRGGNGETQYF. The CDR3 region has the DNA TGTGCCAGCAGCCTACGCGGCGGGAATGGGGAGACCCAGTACTTC.

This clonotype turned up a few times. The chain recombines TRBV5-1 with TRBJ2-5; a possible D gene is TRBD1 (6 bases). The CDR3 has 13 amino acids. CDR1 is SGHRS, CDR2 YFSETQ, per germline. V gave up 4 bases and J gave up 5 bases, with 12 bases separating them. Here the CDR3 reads CASSPDRTETQYF. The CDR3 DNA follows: TGCGCCAGCAGCCCAGACAGGACGGAGACCCAGTACTTC. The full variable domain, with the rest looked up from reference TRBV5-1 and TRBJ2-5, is KAGVTQTPRYLIKTRGQQVTLSCSPISGHRSVSWYQQTPGQGLQFLFEYFSETQRNKGNFPGRFSGRQFSNSRSEMNVSTLELGDSALYLCASSPDRTETQYFGPGTRLLVL.

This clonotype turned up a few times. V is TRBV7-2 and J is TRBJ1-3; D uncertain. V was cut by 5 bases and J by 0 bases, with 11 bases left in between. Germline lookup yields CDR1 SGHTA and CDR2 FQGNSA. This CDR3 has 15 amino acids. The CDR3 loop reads CASSPKGSSGNTIYF. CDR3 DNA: TGTGCCAGCAGCCCAAAAGGAAGCTCTGGAAACACCATATATTTT.

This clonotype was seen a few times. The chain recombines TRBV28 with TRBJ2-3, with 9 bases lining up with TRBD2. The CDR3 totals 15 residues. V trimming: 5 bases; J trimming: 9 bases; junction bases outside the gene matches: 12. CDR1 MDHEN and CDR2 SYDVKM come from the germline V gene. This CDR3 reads CASSPFVAGDRTQYF. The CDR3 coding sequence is TGTGCCAGCAGTCCCTTTGTAGCGGGAGACCGGACGCAGTATTTT.